A single sample gave rise to the 25 T cell receptor beta chains below, sequenced in a study of shared clonotypes between healthy human individuals. CD45RO-negative cells were positively selected for CCR7, leaving out terminally differentiated effector memory CD45RA+ cells. This table comes from immunoSEQ multiplex PCR, and its TCRdb copy is limited to in-frame clones, with some not included. The repertoire includes about 2.1 million clones, 93% of them detected once, and 1.5% to 2% sits in the top ten. Source material: naive CD8+ T cells from PBMCs. Receptors were obtained from a man aged 18 to 29 in good health. Some clones in this sample may be carry-over from other donors' samples.

This chain connects TRBV7-8 to TRBJ1-1, with D perhaps matching TRBD1 (5 bases). Looked up from germline, CDR1 is SGHVS and CDR2 is FQNEAQ. CDR3 length equals 15 residues. Between the trimmed V and J ends, which lost 5 bases and 1 base, there was a span of 14 bases. CDR3: CASSLNRRQNTEAFF. CDR3 nucleotides: TGTGCCAGCAGCCTTAACAGGCGTCAGAACACTGAAGCTTTCTTT.

The chain couples TRBV4-1 to TRBJ2-1, with 8 bases that match TRBD2. The length of the CDR3 is 17 residues. Trimming took 4 bases from V and 6 from J; bases not matched to a gene: 14. The germline V gene has CDR1 MGHRA and CDR2 YSYEKL. As DNA, the CDR3 is TGCGCCAGCAGCCTGCTTTTCGGGAGGGCCATATCCAATGAGCAGTTCTTC. As protein: CASSLLFGRAISNEQFF.

The V call is TRBV30, the J call TRBJ1-5; 8 bases align to TRBD1. The trim removed 2 bases at V and 4 bases at J, leaving 4 bases unmatched. Germline V gene sequence: CDR1 GTSNPN, CDR2 SVGIG (reference sequence). The CDR3 loop spans 14 amino acids. The CDR3 spells CAWSPGQGNQPQHF. The DNA for the CDR3 is TGTGCCTGGAGTCCCGGACAGGGTAATCAGCCCCAGCATTTT.

This chain connects TRBV7-9 to TRBJ1-1; no clear D. Trimming removed 0 bases at V and 10 bases at J, with 12 bases between. Germline lookup yields CDR1 SEHNR and CDR2 FQNEAQ (reference sequence). The CDR3 totals 13 residues. The CDR3 is CASSLALPRVAFF. CDR3 bases: TGTGCCAGCAGCTTAGCCCTTCCTAGAGTAGCTTTCTTT.

The CDR3 DNA sequence: TGTGCCAGCAGTGATCCGAACCCCAACAATTACGAGCAGTACTTC. This translates into CASSDPNPNNYEQYF. This rearrangement joins TRBV2 to TRBJ2-7; D gene unclear. CDR1 is SNHLY, CDR2 FYNNEI, per germline. V gave up 3 bases and J gave up 4 bases, with 16 bases separating them. This CDR3 comprises 15 residues.

This clone was seen only once. This chain connects TRBV9 to TRBJ2-1, with TRBD2 identical over 11 bases. This CDR3 spans 17 amino acids. The ends lost 4 bases at V and 1 base at J; junction bases unmatched: 7. Germline values: CDR1 SGDLS, CDR2 YYNGEE. Here the CDR3 DNA reads TGTGCCAGCAGCCCCTCTAGCGGGAGGCGTTCCTACAATGAGCAGTTCTTC. Translating gives CASSPSSGRRSYNEQFF.

The rearrangement links TRBV5-8 to TRBJ1-2; D perhaps matches TRBD1 (5 bases). The V and J ends lost 4 bases and 6 bases respectively, with 16 bases between them. CDR1 and CDR2 from the germline V gene are SGHTS and YDEGEE. CDR3 length equals 14 residues. The CDR3 spells CASSNVRALDGYTF. The DNA for the CDR3 is TGTGCCAGCAGCAACGTCAGGGCCCTGGATGGCTACACCTTC.

This chain joins TRBV29-1 and TRBJ2-3, with a tentative D call TRBD2 (5 bases). This CDR3 is built from 14 residues. Trimming removed 6 bases at V and 5 bases at J, with 18 bases between. Germline assignment: CDR1 SQVTM and CDR2 ANQGSEA. The CDR3 is CSVESGDKRDTQYF. The CDR3 DNA reads TGCAGCGTCGAGAGCGGTGATAAACGAGATACGCAGTATTTT.

The J gene is TRBJ2-1, the V gene TRBV7-9, with TRBD2 matching over 9 bases. V gave up 4 bases and J gave up 4 bases; unmatched junction bases: 8. The CDR3 is made up of 16 amino acids. The germline gives CDR1 SEHNR, CDR2 FQNEAQ (reference sequence). The CDR3: CASSSRRLADYNEQFF. As DNA, the CDR3 is TGTGCCAGCAGCTCGAGGCGACTAGCGGATTACAATGAGCAGTTCTTC. Complete variable domain (other parts from reference TRBV7-9 and TRBJ2-1): DTGVSQNPRHKITKRGQNVTFRCDPISEHNRLYWYRQTLGQGPEFLTYFQNEAQLEKSRLLSDRFSAERPKGSFSTLEIQRTEQGDSAMYLCASSSRRLADYNEQFFGPGTRLTVL.

This clone was recorded a few times. The J gene is TRBJ1-1, the V gene TRBV9; 8 nucleotides match TRBD1. The ends lost 4 bases at V and 1 base at J; junction bases unmatched: 9. The CDR3 runs 16 residues. Per germline, CDR1 SGDLS and CDR2 YYNGEE. Written as DNA, the CDR3 is TGTGCCAGCAGCACCTGGGTGGACAGGGCGAACACTGAAGCTTTCTTT. Translation: CASSTWVDRANTEAFF.

The V call is TRBV5-1, the J call TRBJ2-5, with D perhaps assigned TRBD1 or TRBD2 (5 bases each). This CDR3 comprises 18 residues. V lost 5 bases to trimming and J lost 5 bases, with 28 bases between them. CDR1 is SGHRS, CDR2 YFSETQ, per germline. CDR3 bases: TGCGCCAGCAGATCCGGGGCACAGGTGGCAATTTACGACGAGACCCAGTACTTC. Residues: CASRSGAQVAIYDETQYF.

V is TRBV6-5 and J is TRBJ2-7, with no clear D. This CDR3 has 13 residues. Germline CDR1 reads MNHEY; CDR2 reads SVGAGI. The V end lost 5 bases, the J end lost 5 bases, and 13 bases lay between the germline ends. CDR3 sequence: CASSGFFPNEQYF. CDR3 sequence (DNA): TGTGCCAGCAGTGGCTTTTTCCCCAACGAGCAGTACTTC.

The chain has TRBV27 and TRBJ2-2, with TRBD1 matching over 7 bases. Germline V gene lookup returns CDR1 MNHEY and CDR2 SMNVEV (reference sequence). Losses at the gene ends were 4 bases for V and 3 bases for J; bases not matched to a gene: 8. The CDR3 sequence is 16 residues long. In nucleotides, the CDR3 is TGTGCCAGCAGTTCCCCTCACGACAGGGACACCGGGGAGCTGTTTTTT. It codes for CASSSPHDRDTGELFF.

The V gene is TRBV4-1, the J gene TRBJ2-7; 9 bases are shared with TRBD1. The CDR3 loop spans 17 amino acids. CDR1 is MGHRA and CDR2 is YSYEKL in the germline V gene. After removal of 0 bases from V and 6 bases from J, the junction contained 12 bases not matched to a gene. The CDR3 DNA reads as TGCGCCAGCAGCCAAGATCCGTCGGGGACAGGGATGGGCGAGCAGTACTTC. As protein: CASSQDPSGTGMGEQYF.

Points on this clone: The sample contains more than one DNA sequence encoding this CDR3. The chain joins TRBV7-9 to TRBJ2-7, with unresolved D. The CDR3 covers 13 residues. V was trimmed by 3 bases and J by 3 bases, leaving 9 bases between them. Germline lookup yields CDR1 SEHNR and CDR2 FQNEAQ (reference sequence). CDR3 nucleotide sequence: TGTGCCAGCAGCTTTCCCAGGAGCTACGAGCAGTACTTC. Translating it yields CASSFPRSYEQYF.

The chain combines TRBV29-1 with TRBJ2-3; 14 bases agree with TRBD2. There are 16 residues in the CDR3. V gave up 3 bases and J gave up 3 bases; unmatched junction bases: 5. Germline V lookup: CDR1 SQVTM, CDR2 ANQGSEA. This chain's CDR3 is CSVDLGLAGGTDTQYF. The CDR3 nucleotides are TGCAGCGTTGACCTAGGACTAGCGGGAGGAACAGATACGCAGTATTTT.

The rearrangement uses TRBV15 and TRBJ2-2; TRBD1 aligns across 8 bases. V lost 0 bases, J lost 1 base, and 4 bases stayed unmatched. This CDR3 region has 17 residues. CDR1 and CDR2 from the germline V gene are LNHNV and YYDKDF (reference sequence). The CDR3 is CATSRDLGTGNTGELFF. The CDR3 DNA sequence: TGTGCCACCAGCAGAGATTTAGGGACAGGGAACACCGGGGAGCTGTTTTTT. The full variable domain, in which reference TRBV15 and TRBJ2-2 provide the parts outside the CDR3, is DAMVIQNPRYQVTQFGKPVTLSCSQTLNHNVMYWYQQKSSQAPKLLFHYYDKDFNNEADTPDNFQSRRPNTSFCFLDIRSPGLGDTAMYLCATSRDLGTGNTGELFFGEGSRLTVL.

This chain uses TRBV5-6 with TRBJ2-1; 7 bases are a match to TRBD2. This CDR3 region has 16 residues. CDR1 and CDR2 (germline): SGHDT, YYEEEE. J was trimmed by 7 bases and V by 0 bases; bases with no gene match: 10. Written as DNA, the CDR3 is TGTGCCAGCAGCTTGGGGGCAGCGGGGAAATGGAATGAGCAGTTCTTC. It codes for CASSLGAAGKWNEQFF.

This chain joins TRBV6-5 and TRBJ2-3; D might be TRBD1 (6 bases). V lost 5 bases and J 2 bases, leaving 11 bases between the germline ends. The germline V gene has CDR1 MNHEY and CDR2 SVGAGI. This CDR3 has 14 amino acids. In nucleotides, the CDR3 is TGTGCCAGCAGTGTTGACAGGCCCACAGATACGCAGTATTTT. It specifies CASSVDRPTDTQYF.

The chain combines TRBV5-1 with TRBJ1-1; 10 bases fit TRBD1. The germline gives CDR1 SGHRS, CDR2 YFSETQ. CDR3 length: 14 residues. V was clipped by 7 bases and J by 0 bases; unmatched bases: 3. This CDR3 reads CASRDRGLNTEAFF. The DNA for the CDR3 is TGCGCCAGCCGGGACAGGGGCCTGAACACTGAAGCTTTCTTT.

This clone is a singleton in its sample. The chain couples TRBV19 to TRBJ1-3, with TRBD1 matching over 7 bases. The trim removed 7 bases at V and 1 base at J, leaving 4 bases unmatched. The germline V gene encodes CDR1 LNHDA and CDR2 SQIVND (reference sequence). This CDR3 is built from 14 residues. In DNA form, the CDR3 reads TGTGCCAGTATGCACAGGGGATCTGGAAACACCATATATTTT. This translates into CASMHRGSGNTIYF.

This clone turned up a few times. V is TRBV7-9 and J is TRBJ2-1; no firm D call. V was pared by 0 bases and J by 8 bases, with 8 bases between. The CDR3 totals 13 residues. Germline V gene lookup returns CDR1 SEHNR and CDR2 FQNEAQ (reference sequence). CDR3: CASSLANSHEQFF. The CDR3 DNA sequence: TGTGCCAGCAGCTTAGCTAATTCCCATGAGCAGTTCTTC.

Of note for this clone: Other DNA sequences within the sample encode an identical CDR3. V and J are TRBV27 and TRBJ2-1; D is undetermined. Trimming cost V 5 bases and J 10 bases, with 9 bases left between them. The germline V gene has CDR1 MNHEY and CDR2 SMNVEV (reference sequence). CDR3 size: 11 residues. This CDR3 is CASSPGWEQFF. Written as DNA, the CDR3 is TGTGCCAGCAGTCCGGGCTGGGAGCAGTTCTTC.

The rearrangement joins TRBV4-1 to TRBJ2-3, with 8 bases aligning to TRBD1. This CDR3 is 16 amino acids long. Losses at the gene ends were 4 bases for V and 2 bases for J; bases not matched to a gene: 8. Per the germline V gene, CDR1 is MGHRA and CDR2 is YSYEKL. The CDR3 DNA reads TGCGCCAGCAGCCCCCCCGGGACAGGATCCACAGATACGCAGTATTTT. Protein: CASSPPGTGSTDTQYF.

The rearrangement uses TRBV27 and TRBJ2-6; 11 nucleotides agree with TRBD2. This CDR3 spans 18 amino acids. Trimming took 2 bases from V and 1 from J; bases not matched to a gene: 4. Germline V gene lookup returns CDR1 MNHEY and CDR2 SMNVEV (reference sequence). As DNA, the CDR3 is TGTGCCAGCAGTTTACTAGCGGGAGGTCTTTCTGGGGCCAACGTCCTGACTTTC. Translated: CASSLLAGGLSGANVLTF. The full variable domain, its missing parts supplied by reference TRBV27 and TRBJ2-6, is EAQVTQNPRYLITVTGKKLTVTCSQNMNHEYMSWYRQDPGLGLRQIYYSMNVEVTDKGDVPEGYKVSRKEKRNFPLILESPSPNQTSLYFCASSLLAGGLSGANVLTFGAGSRLTVL.